The next 27 T cell receptor beta chains were all read from a single sample in a study of yellow fever vaccine responses in identical twins. TCRdb fed the RT-PCR reads into MiXCR, producing one record per CDR3 protein. The sample shows fewer than 2,500 distinct CDR3 sequences, 8.5% to 9% of them seen only once. The input for sequencing was T cells from blood (PBMCs), unsorted or a sorted subset (not recorded which), taken about 2 years after vaccination. These receptors were obtained from a woman younger than 35 who received the yellow fever vaccine.

This clonotype was counted a few times. The rearrangement uses TRBV24-1 and TRBJ2-5, with 8 bases matching TRBD2. V lost 3 bases and J lost 2; bases outside the gene matches: 10. The CDR3 runs 17 residues. The germline gives CDR1 KGHDR, CDR2 SFDVKD. The CDR3 nucleotides are TGTGCCACCAGTGATATTCAAGCGGGAGTCAGGCAAGAGACCCAGTACTTC. Translating it yields CATSDIQAGVRQETQYF.

Judged by abundance, this clonotype is medium-sized. The CDR3 DNA is TGTGCCAGCAGCTTAGAGGGGAACACTGAAGCTTTCTTT. Translated, it gives CASSLEGNTEAFF. The chain joins TRBV11-1 to TRBJ1-1; no reliable D call. In germline, CDR1 is SGHAT, CDR2 FQDESV (reference sequence). This CDR3 region has 13 residues. Trimming removed 1 base from V and 1 base from J, with 4 bases in between.

This rearrangement joins TRBV15 to TRBJ2-7, with TRBD1 matching over 8 bases. V trimming: 0 bases; J trimming: 0 bases; junction bases outside the gene matches: 10. Germline CDR1 reads LNHNV; CDR2 reads YYDKDF (reference sequence). The CDR3 is 18 residues long. CDR3 sequence: CATSRDGQGTVRSYEQYF. CDR3 DNA: TGTGCCACCAGCAGAGACGGACAGGGTACGGTACGCTCCTACGAGCAGTACTTC.

Within the sample, this clonotype is medium-sized. The chain couples TRBV11-2 to TRBJ2-7; TRBD2 matches 8 bases. J lost 6 bases, V lost 6 bases, and 10 bases had no gene match. This CDR3 contains 14 residues. CDR1 is SGHAT and CDR2 is FQNNGV in the germline V gene. The CDR3 region is CASSLLGLGLEQYF. In DNA, the CDR3 is TGTGCCAGCAGTTTGTTGGGACTAGGTCTCGAGCAGTACTTC. The entire variable domain, with the rest obtained from reference TRBV11-2 and TRBJ2-7, is as follows: EAGVAQSPRYKIIEKRQSVAFWCNPISGHATLYWYQQILGQGPKLLIQFQNNGVVDDSQLPKDRFSAERLKGVDSTLKIQPAKLEDSAVYLCASSLLGLGLEQYFGPGTRLTVT.

The chain has TRBV10-1 and TRBJ2-3, with TRBD2 matching over 7 bases. CDR1 and CDR2 from the germline V gene are WNHNN and SYGVQD (reference sequence). The CDR3 is 14 amino acids. Trimming at V came to 8 bases and at J to 0 bases, leaving 5 bases not matched to a gene. The CDR3 nucleotides are TGCGCCAGCGCGAGCGGGACTAGCACAGATACGCAGTATTTT. Residues: CASASGTSTDTQYF.

Sample share makes this clonotype medium-sized. The chain combines TRBV2 with TRBJ2-7; possibly TRBD1 for D (6 bases). The V and J ends lost 2 bases and 6 bases respectively, with 17 bases between them. The CDR3 totals 15 residues. Germline-derived CDR1 and CDR2 are SNHLY and FYNNEI. Written as DNA, the CDR3 is TGTGCCAGCAGTGAACTGGCAGGGGTCCTCCTCGAGCAGTACTTC. This encodes CASSELAGVLLEQYF.

This clonotype was seen more than once but under ten times. The chain recombines TRBV5-5 with TRBJ2-1; 8 bases fit TRBD2. The CDR3 has 14 amino acids. CDR1 SGHKS and CDR2 YYEKEE come from the germline V gene (reference sequence). The ends lost 4 bases at V and 6 bases at J; junction bases unmatched: 6. CDR3 coding DNA: TGTGCCAGCAGCGGGGGACTAGAAGGCAATGAGCAGTTCTTC. Its protein product is CASSGGLEGNEQFF.

By its share, this clonotype is medium-sized (0.01 to 0.1%). J is TRBJ1-5 and V is TRBV10-1; D not resolved. Per germline, CDR1 WNHNN and CDR2 SYGVQD (reference sequence). Trimming took off 10 bases at V and 4 bases at J, with 32 bases between the two ends. CDR3 length equals 19 residues. CDR3 loop: CAIINLVFCSVIGNQPQHF. CDR3 nucleotide sequence: TGCGCCATCATAAACCTGGTTTTTTGTTCGGTCATAGGGAATCAGCCCCAGCATTTT.

V gene TRBV6-4 combines with J gene TRBJ2-1, with 8 bases that match TRBD2. The V and J ends lost 2 bases and 7 bases, in that order; junction bases with no gene match: 7. Germline V gives CDR1 MRHNA, CDR2 SNTAGT. The CDR3 spans 15 residues. The CDR3 spells CASSDREGEGNEQFF. Written as DNA, the CDR3 is TGTGCCAGCAGTGACCGGGAGGGCGAGGGGAATGAGCAGTTCTTC.

This clonotype was recorded a few times. CDR3: CASSRSGQGRSYEQYF. The CDR3 region has the DNA TGTGCCAGCAGTCGTTCTGGACAGGGAAGATCCTACGAGCAGTACTTC. The chain joins TRBV12-3 or TRBV12-4 to TRBJ2-7, with 8 bases aligning to TRBD1. The junction had 10 bases not matched to a gene; V was cut back by 5 bases and J by 1 base. The length of the CDR3 is 16 residues.

This clonotype showed up just a few times. The rearrangement uses TRBV13 and TRBJ2-7; TRBD2 agrees at 7 bases. In germline, CDR1 is PRHDT, CDR2 FYEKMQ (reference sequence). J gave up 5 bases and V 2 bases, and 0 bases lay outside the gene matches. The CDR3 contains 12 residues. CDR3 in amino acids: CASSLLADEQYF. The CDR3, as DNA: TGTGCCAGCAGCTTACTAGCGGACGAGCAGTACTTC.

There are a few counts of this clonotype. The chain recombines TRBV4-3 with TRBJ2-7; D is undetermined. CDR3 size: 13 residues. V was pared by 0 bases and J by 7 bases, with 10 bases between. Germline V gene data show CDR1 as LGHNA and CDR2 as YSLEER. The CDR3 DNA sequence: TGCGCCAGCAGCCAAGATATTTCGCGGGAGCAGTACTTC. Its protein is CASSQDISREQYF.

In this sample, this clonotype is medium-sized. The V call is TRBV10-3, the J call TRBJ2-7, with D possibly being TRBD2 (5 bases). Trimming took off 6 bases at V and 4 bases at J, with 13 bases between the two ends. Germline CDR1 reads ENHRY; CDR2 reads SYGVKD. The CDR3 covers 13 residues. The CDR3 spells CAISERRNYEQYF. In DNA form, the CDR3 reads TGTGCCATCAGCGAGCGGAGAAATTACGAGCAGTACTTC.

The V and J genes are TRBV13 and TRBJ2-5; D ambiguous. Germline CDR1 PRHDT, CDR2 FYEKMQ (reference sequence). This CDR3 spans 15 amino acids. The germline V and J ends were trimmed by 5 bases and 1 base, with 14 bases remaining between them. This chain's CDR3 is CASSQSQRPQETQYF. The CDR3 DNA sequence: TGTGCCAGCAGCCAATCTCAAAGGCCCCAAGAGACCCAGTACTTC. The whole variable domain, remainder taken from reference TRBV13 and TRBJ2-5, is AAGVIQSPRHLIKEKRETATLKCYPIPRHDTVYWYQQGPGQDPQFLISFYEKMQSDKGSIPDRFSAQQFSDYHSELNMSSLELGDSALYFCASSQSQRPQETQYFGPGTRLLVL.

This chain uses TRBV30 with TRBJ2-5, with no clear D. Germline values: CDR1 GTSNPN, CDR2 SVGIG (reference sequence). Trimming removed 2 bases at V and 5 bases at J, with 6 bases between. This CDR3 spans 11 amino acids. CDR3 bases: TGTGCCTGGAGTCCAAGCGAGACCCAGTACTTC. It codes for CAWSPSETQYF.

This clonotype was observed a few times. This chain connects TRBV6-1 to TRBJ2-7; D is ambiguous. From germline, CDR1 is MNHNS and CDR2 SASEGT. The CDR3 spans 11 residues. Trimming removed 6 bases at V and 6 bases at J, with 9 bases between. In nucleotides, the CDR3 is TGTGCCAGCAGCCACAATTCCGAGCAGTACTTC. Encoded protein: CASSHNSEQYF.

By proportion, this clonotype is medium-sized (0.01 to 0.1%). This chain joins TRBV10-3 and TRBJ1-1, with D possibly being TRBD1 (5 bases). This CDR3 is 15 amino acids long. V was shortened by 6 bases and J by 4 bases, with 18 bases between the two germline ends. Per germline, CDR1 ENHRY and CDR2 SYGVKD. The DNA for the CDR3 is TGTGCCATCAGCGACGGCGTCCTGGGGGGCACTGAAGCTTTCTTT. Translated, it gives CAISDGVLGGTEAFF.

Only a few counts were recorded for this clonotype. V is TRBV15 and J is TRBJ1-4; D uncertain. Germline loops: CDR1 LNHNV, CDR2 YYDKDF (reference sequence). The CDR3 has 14 residues. Trimming left V 6 bases short and J 5 bases short, with 13 bases between. CDR3 in DNA: TGTGCCACCAGAACCGCCAGCGACAATGAAAAACTGTTTTTT. Translating it yields CATRTASDNEKLFF.

The chain carries TRBV10-1 and TRBJ1-1; 7 positions match TRBD1. V dropped 0 bases and J dropped 11; count of bases not matched to a gene: 9. Germline V gives CDR1 WNHNN, CDR2 SYGVQD (reference sequence). This CDR3 comprises 14 residues. In DNA, the CDR3 is TGCGCCAGCAGTGAGTCGACGGGACAGCTGAGGGCTTTCTTT. Translation gives CASSESTGQLRAFF.

A few counts support this clonotype. The V call is TRBV20-1, the J call TRBJ1-5; TRBD1 matches 8 bases. The length of the CDR3 is 14 residues. V was pared by 0 bases and J by 6 bases, with 4 bases of the junction left unmatched. Germline CDR1 and CDR2: DFQATT and SNEGSKA (reference sequence). The CDR3: CSARDQGALQPQHF. DNA for the CDR3: TGCAGTGCTAGAGATCAGGGGGCCCTTCAGCCCCAGCATTTT.

This clonotype was seen more than once but under ten times. The genes are TRBV10-3 and TRBJ2-7; 8 bases are shared with TRBD1. CDR1 ENHRY and CDR2 SYGVKD come from the germline V gene. The CDR3 length is 16 residues. V trimming: 2 bases; J trimming: 2 bases; junction bases outside the gene matches: 8. CDR3 sequence (DNA): TGTGCCATCAGTGAGCCGGAGGACAGGGATCCCTACGAGCAGTACTTC. Amino acids: CAISEPEDRDPYEQYF.

This clonotype came up a few times. The V gene is TRBV2, the J gene TRBJ1-4, with 7 bases fitting TRBD1. V lost 8 bases to trimming and J lost 5 bases; unmatched junction nucleotides: 5. The length of the CDR3 is 13 residues. Germline loops: CDR1 SNHLY, CDR2 FYNNEI. The CDR3 reads CASGGQLNEKLFF. In nucleotides, the CDR3 is TGTGCCAGCGGGGGACAGTTGAATGAAAAACTGTTTTTT.

This clonotype was picked up a small number of times. V is TRBV23-1 and J is TRBJ1-4; 10 nucleotides match TRBD1. TRBV23-1 is an ORF, with its function uncertain. The junction had 16 bases not matched to a gene; V was cut back by 8 bases and J by 7 bases. The CDR3 covers 17 residues. The CDR3 sequence: CASLFPPGQGMCEKLFF. The CDR3 DNA reads as TGCGCCAGCCTATTCCCGCCGGGACAGGGGATGTGTGAAAAACTGTTTTTT.

This rearrangement joins TRBV6-9 to TRBJ2-7, with D perhaps given as TRBD1 or TRBD2 (5 bases each). The germline CDR1 and CDR2 sequences are MNHGY and SVAAGI. Trimming removed 5 bases from V and 0 bases from J, with 17 bases in between. The CDR3 runs to 16 residues. The CDR3 loop reads CASSHPSGPSSYEQYF. The DNA of the CDR3 is TGTGCCAGCAGTCATCCCTCGGGGCCGTCCTCCTACGAGCAGTACTTC.

The chain couples TRBV10-1 to TRBJ1-5; weak D call: TRBD1 (5 bases). Germline values: CDR1 WNHNN, CDR2 SYGVQD (reference sequence). V shed 0 bases and J shed 8 bases, with 14 bases lying between them. The CDR3 consists of 15 residues. Here the CDR3 reads CASSESNRGGKPQHF. The CDR3 nucleotides read TGCGCCAGCAGTGAGTCGAATCGGGGGGGGAAGCCCCAGCATTTT.

The chain is built from TRBV4-3 and TRBJ2-7, with D uncertain. The V gene lost 0 bases and the J gene lost 3 bases, with 12 bases spanning the gap. The CDR3 is made up of 15 amino acids. CDR1 and CDR2 from the germline V gene are LGHNA and YSLEER. This CDR3 is CASSQDWPSGYEQYF. CDR3 sequence (DNA): TGCGCCAGCAGCCAAGATTGGCCTTCGGGCTACGAGCAGTACTTC.

The V gene is TRBV11-3, the J gene TRBJ2-1, with D maybe TRBD2 (6 bases). The CDR3 loop spans 14 amino acids. The germline V gene encodes CDR1 SGHNT and CDR2 YENEEA. The germline V and J ends were trimmed by 0 bases and 10 bases, with 13 bases remaining between them. The CDR3 loop is CASSLDRSGGEQFF. The CDR3 coding sequence is TGTGCCAGCAGCTTAGACCGGTCCGGGGGAGAGCAGTTCTTC.